This entry lists 7 T cell receptor beta chains sequenced from one sample in a study of blood T cell repertoires in COVID-19. The method was immunoSEQ multiplex PCR; TCRdb's version includes in-frame clones alone and lacks a portion of them. The repertoire holds some 20,000 clones, with 85% to 90% as singletons. Sequenced material: peripheral blood. The receptors here all came from a human donor in a cohort sampled during active COVID-19.

The genes are TRBV10-1 and TRBJ2-7; 7 bases are a match to TRBD1. J lost 0 bases, V lost 6 bases, and 5 bases had no gene match. CDR3 length: 14 residues. CDR1 and CDR2 (germline): WNHNN, SYGVQD (reference sequence). Here the CDR3 reads CASSAGTDSYEQYF. The DNA of the CDR3 is TGCGCCAGCAGCGCCGGGACAGACTCCTACGAGCAGTACTTC.

The V call is TRBV6-6, the J call TRBJ1-2; TRBD1 agrees at 10 bases. After removal of 7 bases from V and 6 bases from J, the junction contained 11 bases not matched to a gene. This CDR3 has 15 residues. CDR1 and CDR2 from the germline V gene are MNHNY and SVGAGI (reference sequence). CDR3 residues: CASIRQGASGNGYTF. CDR3 DNA: TGTGCCAGCATTAGACAGGGGGCGTCTGGGAATGGCTACACCTTC.

This chain uses TRBV11-3 with TRBJ2-2; the D gene is possibly TRBD1 (6 bases). The CDR3 is 17 amino acids. V was cut by 3 bases and J by 5 bases, with 19 bases left in between. Germline V gives CDR1 SGHNT, CDR2 YENEEA. The CDR3 nucleotides read TGTGCCAGCAGCTTCCAATCCGCAGGGGAAGGAACCGGGGAGCTGTTTTTT. It encodes CASSFQSAGEGTGELFF.

The V gene is TRBV18, the J gene TRBJ2-2, with a weak D call TRBD2 (5 bases). Trimming removed 4 bases at V and 4 bases at J, with 13 bases between. Germline V CDR1 and CDR2: KGHSH, LQKENI. The CDR3 contains 15 residues. CDR3 coding DNA: TGTGCCAGCTCACTCGACCAGAGCGGCACCGGGGAGCTGTTTTTT. It translates to CASSLDQSGTGELFF.

V gene TRBV6-6 combines with J gene TRBJ2-2; 10 nucleotides match TRBD1. Germline CDR1 and CDR2: MNHNY and SVGAGI (reference sequence). After removal of 6 bases from V and 6 bases from J, the junction contained 13 bases not matched to a gene. This CDR3 has 17 residues. As DNA, the CDR3 is TGTGCCAGCAGGCGATTCCGGACAGGGGGATCGGCCGGGGAGCTGTTTTTT. Protein sequence: CASRRFRTGGSAGELFF.

This clone showed up just once. The chain couples TRBV5-1 to TRBJ2-1; no definite D call. The CDR3 sequence is 12 residues long. The germline V gene encodes CDR1 SGHRS and CDR2 YFSETQ. Trimming took 2 bases from V and 13 from J, leaving 13 bases between them. The DNA for the CDR3 is TGCGCCAGCAGCTTTGGGCCAGATCCTCAGTTCTTC. Translating it yields CASSFGPDPQFF.

The V gene is TRBV3-1 (or the pseudogene TRBV3-2), the J gene TRBJ2-7; D gene uncertain. The CDR3 spans 12 residues. V was clipped by 0 bases and J by 7 bases, with 7 bases between them. Germline V gene data show CDR1 as LGHDT and CDR2 as YNNKEL (reference sequence). Written as DNA, the CDR3 is TGTGCCAGCAGCCAAGATGTCCGGGAGCAGTACTTC. Encoded protein: CASSQDVREQYF.